A selection of T cell receptor beta chains follows, all from one sample in a study of molecular identifiers for immune sequencing clone quantification. In TCRdb, the PCR reads were re-called with MiXCR into one record per CDR3 protein. Here the sample spans about 320,000 distinct CDR3 sequences, 20% to 25% being singletons. Sequenced: naive CD8+ T cells from blood, with Jurkat cell RNA spiked in. The origin of the receptors is a human donor in good health. Some libraries in this study had Jurkat cell RNA spiked in. Each CDR3 is given with its conserved first and last residue.

v_gene: TRBV28; CDR3aa: CASSLWQTGPVVTQYF
v_gene: TRBV6-6; CDR3aa: CASSYTQYRANQPQHF
v_gene: TRBV9; CDR3aa: CASSVPANLNTEAFF
v_gene: TRBV6-2/TRBV6-3; CDR3aa: CASRPPPLAGLETQYF
v_gene: TRBV6-6; CDR3aa: CASSYRVREKLFF
v_gene: TRBV11-2; CDR3aa: CASSLGTVQYEQYF
v_gene: TRBV7-8; CDR3aa: CASSPRTAPTDTQYF
v_gene: TRBV12-3/TRBV12-4; CDR3aa: CASSLAHSMNTEAFF
v_gene: TRBV7-9; CDR3aa: CASSLATRDSTDTQYF
v_gene: TRBV15; CDR3aa: CAASDSRSRTDTQYF
v_gene: TRBV3-1; CDR3aa: CASSQSVNSPLHF
v_gene: TRBV9; CDR3aa: CASSVVLNTEAFF
v_gene: TRBV6-1; CDR3aa: CASSYNFGDLSTEAFF
v_gene: TRBV4-3; CDR3aa: CASSQARAGGTNTGELFF
v_gene: TRBV28; CDR3aa: CASSLPDLGTEAFF
v_gene: TRBV5-8; CDR3aa: CASSLSAGNQPQHF
v_gene: TRBV6-5; CDR3aa: CASSEDRGVQETQYF